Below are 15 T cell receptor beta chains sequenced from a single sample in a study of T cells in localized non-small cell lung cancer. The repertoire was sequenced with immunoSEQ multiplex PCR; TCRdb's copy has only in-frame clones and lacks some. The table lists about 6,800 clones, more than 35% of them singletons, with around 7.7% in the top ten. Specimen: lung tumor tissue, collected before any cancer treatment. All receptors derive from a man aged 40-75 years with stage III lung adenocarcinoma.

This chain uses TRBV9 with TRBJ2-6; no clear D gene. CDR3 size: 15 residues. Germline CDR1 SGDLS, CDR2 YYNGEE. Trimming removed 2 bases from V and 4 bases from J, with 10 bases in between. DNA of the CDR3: TGTGCCAGCAGCGTCGGCGTTTCCGGGGCCAACGTCCTGACTTTC. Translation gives CASSVGVSGANVLTF. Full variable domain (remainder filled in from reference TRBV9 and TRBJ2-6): DSGVTQTPKHLITATGQRVTLRCSPRSGDLSVYWYQQSLDQGLQFLIQYYNGEERAKGNILERFSAQQFPDLHSELNLSSLELGDSALYFCASSVGVSGANVLTFGAGSRLTVL.

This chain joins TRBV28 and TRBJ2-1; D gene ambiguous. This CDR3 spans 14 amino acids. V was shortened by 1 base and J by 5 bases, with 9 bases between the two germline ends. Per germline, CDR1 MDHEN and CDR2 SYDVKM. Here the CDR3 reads CASSLFGVDNEQFF. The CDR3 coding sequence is TGTGCCAGCAGTTTATTTGGAGTAGACAATGAGCAGTTCTTC.

DNA for the CDR3: TGTGCTAGTGGTTTGGTAGGCAGGGGTAATGAAAAACTGTTTTTT. Amino acid sequence: CASGLVGRGNEKLFF. This rearrangement joins TRBV12-5 to TRBJ1-4, with D tentatively TRBD1 (6 bases). With 0 bases removed from V and 4 bases from J, the gap between germline ends came to 9 bases. The CDR3 covers 15 residues. The germline V gene has CDR1 LGHNT and CDR2 FRNRAP. Full variable domain (outside the CDR3, taken from reference TRBV12-5 and TRBJ1-4): DARVTQTPRHKVTEMGQEVTMRCQPILGHNTVFWYRQTMMQGLELLAYFRNRAPLDDSGMPKDRFSAEMPDATLATLKIQPSEPRDSAVYFCASGLVGRGNEKLFFGSGTQLSVL.

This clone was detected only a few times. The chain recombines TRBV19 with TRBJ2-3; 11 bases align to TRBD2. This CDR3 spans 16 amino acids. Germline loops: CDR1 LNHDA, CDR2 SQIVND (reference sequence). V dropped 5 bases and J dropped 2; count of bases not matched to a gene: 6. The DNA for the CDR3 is TGTGCCAGTAGTTCGGGACTAGCGGAGATCACAGATACGCAGTATTTT. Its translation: CASSSGLAEITDTQYF.

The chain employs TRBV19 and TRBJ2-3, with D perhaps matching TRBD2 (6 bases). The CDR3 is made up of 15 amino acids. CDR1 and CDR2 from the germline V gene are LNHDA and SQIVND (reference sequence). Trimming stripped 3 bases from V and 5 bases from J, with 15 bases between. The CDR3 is CASSMLAKGGDTQYF. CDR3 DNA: TGTGCCAGTAGTATGCTCGCCAAGGGAGGAGATACGCAGTATTTT. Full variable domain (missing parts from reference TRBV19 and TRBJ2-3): DGGITQSPKYLFRKEGQNVTLSCEQNLNHDAMYWYRQDPGQGLRLIYYSQIVNDFQKGDIAEGYSVSREKKESFPLTVTSAQKNPTAFYLCASSMLAKGGDTQYFGPGTRLTVL.

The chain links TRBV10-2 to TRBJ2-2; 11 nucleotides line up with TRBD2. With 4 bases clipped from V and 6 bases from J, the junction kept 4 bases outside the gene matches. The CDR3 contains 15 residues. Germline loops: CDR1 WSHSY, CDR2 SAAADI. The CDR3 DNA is TGCGCCAGCAGTGGGCTAGCGGGAGGATCCGGGGAGCTGTTTTTT. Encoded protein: CASSGLAGGSGELFF.

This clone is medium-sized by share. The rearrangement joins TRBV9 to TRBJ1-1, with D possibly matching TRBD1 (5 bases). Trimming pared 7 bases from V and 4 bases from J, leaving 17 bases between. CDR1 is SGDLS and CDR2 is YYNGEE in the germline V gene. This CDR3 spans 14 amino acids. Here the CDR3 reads CASEDGAVGTEAFF. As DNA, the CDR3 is TGTGCCAGCGAGGATGGGGCGGTCGGCACTGAAGCTTTCTTT. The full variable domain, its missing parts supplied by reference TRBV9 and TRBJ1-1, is DSGVTQTPKHLITATGQRVTLRCSPRSGDLSVYWYQQSLDQGLQFLIQYYNGEERAKGNILERFSAQQFPDLHSELNLSSLELGDSALYFCASEDGAVGTEAFFGQGTRLTVV.

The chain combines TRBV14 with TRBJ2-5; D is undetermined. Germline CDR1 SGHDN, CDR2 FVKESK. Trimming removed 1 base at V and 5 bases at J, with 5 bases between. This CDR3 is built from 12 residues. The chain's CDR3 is CASSQADETQYF. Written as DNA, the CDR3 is TGTGCCAGCAGCCAAGCAGACGAGACCCAGTACTTC.

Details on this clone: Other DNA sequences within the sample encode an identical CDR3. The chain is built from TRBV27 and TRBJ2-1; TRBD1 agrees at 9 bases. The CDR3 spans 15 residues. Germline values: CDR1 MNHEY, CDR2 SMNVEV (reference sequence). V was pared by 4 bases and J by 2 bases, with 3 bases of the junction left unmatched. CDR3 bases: TGTGCCAGCAGTTCCCGGACAGGGGCCTACAATGAGCAGTTCTTC. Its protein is CASSSRTGAYNEQFF.

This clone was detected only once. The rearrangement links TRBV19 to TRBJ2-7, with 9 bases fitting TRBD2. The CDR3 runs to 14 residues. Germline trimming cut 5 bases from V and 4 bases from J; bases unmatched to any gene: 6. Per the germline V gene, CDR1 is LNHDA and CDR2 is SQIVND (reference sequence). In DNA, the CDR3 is TGTGCCAGTAGTGTAAGGACTAGCGAATACGAGCAGTACTTC. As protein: CASSVRTSEYEQYF.

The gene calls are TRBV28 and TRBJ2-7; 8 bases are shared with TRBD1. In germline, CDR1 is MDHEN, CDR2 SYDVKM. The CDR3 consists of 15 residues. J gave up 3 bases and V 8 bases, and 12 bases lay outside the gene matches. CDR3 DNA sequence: TGTGCCAGCCAGTTTTTCGGACAGGGCGACTACGAGCAGTACTTC. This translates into CASQFFGQGDYEQYF.

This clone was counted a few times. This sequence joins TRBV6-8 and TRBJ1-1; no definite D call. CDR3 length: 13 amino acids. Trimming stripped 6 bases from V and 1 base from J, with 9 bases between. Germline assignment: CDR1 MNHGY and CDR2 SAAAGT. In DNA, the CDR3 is TGTGCCAGCAGAGAACATAAGAACACTGAAGCTTTCTTT. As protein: CASREHKNTEAFF.

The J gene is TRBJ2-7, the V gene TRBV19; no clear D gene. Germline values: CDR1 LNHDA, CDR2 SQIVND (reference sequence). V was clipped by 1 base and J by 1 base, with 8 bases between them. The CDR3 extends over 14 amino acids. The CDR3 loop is CASSIGGLSYEQYF. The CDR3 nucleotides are TGTGCCAGTAGTATAGGGGGATTGTCCTACGAGCAGTACTTC.

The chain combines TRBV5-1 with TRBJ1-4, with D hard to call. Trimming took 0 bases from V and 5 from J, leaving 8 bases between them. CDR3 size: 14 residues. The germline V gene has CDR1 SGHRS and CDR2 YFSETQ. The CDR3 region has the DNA TGCGCCAGCAGCTTGGGACTGGAGAATGAAAAACTGTTTTTT. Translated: CASSLGLENEKLFF.

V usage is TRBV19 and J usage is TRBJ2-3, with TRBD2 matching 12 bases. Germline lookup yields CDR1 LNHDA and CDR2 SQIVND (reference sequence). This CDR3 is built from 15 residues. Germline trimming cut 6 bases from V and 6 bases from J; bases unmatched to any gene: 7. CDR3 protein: CASRASGGAPDTQYF. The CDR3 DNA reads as TGTGCCAGTAGGGCTAGCGGGGGGGCCCCGGATACGCAGTATTTT.